Following are 20 T cell receptor beta chains from one sample sequenced in a study of CD8+ T cells in alopecia areata. The authors extracted RNA and reverse transcribed it into cDNA as the sequencing template. Repertoires were generated with immunoSEQ multiplex PCR, while TCRdb's copy carries only in-frame clones and drops some. Among 200,000 to 250,000 clones listed, about three fifths were seen once. Sequencing was performed on CD4+ T cells sorted from blood, taken at week 0. The receptors originated from a human donor with alopecia areata.

This clone came up many times. The chain joins TRBV27 to TRBJ1-1; 9 positions agree with TRBD1. Looked up from germline, CDR1 is MNHEY and CDR2 is SMNVEV (reference sequence). The V segment lost 1 base and the J segment 5 bases; nucleotides outside the gene matches: 5. The CDR3 has 15 amino acids. CDR3 nucleotides: TGTGCCAGCAGTTTATTCACAGGGGGCGTTACTGAAGCTTTCTTT. It specifies CASSLFTGGVTEAFF.

The chain couples TRBV5-1 to TRBJ2-1; 7 nucleotides line up with TRBD2. This CDR3 comprises 14 residues. Per germline, CDR1 SGHRS and CDR2 YFSETQ. Trimming removed 6 bases from V and 5 bases from J; junction bases left unmatched: 8. CDR3: CASTREVGNNEQFF. Written as DNA, the CDR3 is TGCGCCAGCACCCGGGAGGTGGGGAACAATGAGCAGTTCTTC.

The rearrangement links TRBV2 to TRBJ2-2; no reliable D call. Germline CDR1 and CDR2: SNHLY and FYNNEI. This CDR3 has 16 amino acids. Trimming took 8 bases from V and 1 from J, leaving 17 bases between them. CDR3 nucleotide sequence: TGTGCCAGCGCCGTACCGGGTAGTGTGAACACCGGGGAGCTGTTTTTT. Protein sequence: CASAVPGSVNTGELFF.

The chain uses TRBV6-1 and TRBJ2-7; D gene unclear. CDR1 MNHNS and CDR2 SASEGT come from the germline V gene. V gave up 6 bases and J gave up 3 bases, with 3 bases separating them. The CDR3 is 10 residues long. For the CDR3, the DNA is TGTGCCAGCAGGGACTACGAGCAGTACTTC. Protein product: CASRDYEQYF.

The rearrangement uses TRBV30 and TRBJ2-1; 7 bases are shared with TRBD2. The V segment lost 1 base and the J segment 4 bases; nucleotides outside the gene matches: 10. The CDR3 contains 16 residues. The germline gives CDR1 GTSNPN, CDR2 SVGIG (reference sequence). CDR3 in DNA: TGTGCCTGGAGTGGGACCGGGACTATGGGTTACAATGAGCAGTTCTTC. This sequence encodes CAWSGTGTMGYNEQFF.

The rearrangement joins TRBV28 to TRBJ1-2, with 7 nucleotides matching TRBD1. CDR3 length equals 13 residues. Per germline, CDR1 MDHEN and CDR2 SYDVKM. V dropped 1 base and J dropped 5; count of bases not matched to a gene: 1. CDR3 sequence reads: CASSLSGGYGYTF. The CDR3 region has the DNA TGTGCCAGCAGTTTATCAGGGGGTTATGGCTACACCTTC.

The chain combines TRBV4-1 with TRBJ2-6, with D tentatively TRBD1 or TRBD2 (5 bases each). This CDR3 contains 18 residues. Trimming took 1 base from V and 0 from J, leaving 13 bases between them. The V gene's germline CDR1 is MGHRA and CDR2 YSYEKL. CDR3 loop: CASSQVGRALSGANVLTF. CDR3 DNA sequence: TGCGCCAGCAGCCAAGTGGGACGGGCCCTCTCTGGGGCCAACGTCCTGACTTTC.

This clone was seen only a few times. The V call is TRBV14, the J call TRBJ2-3; D unresolved. V lost 1 base to trimming and J lost 3 bases, with 11 bases between them. Germline-derived CDR1 and CDR2 are SGHDN and FVKESK. The CDR3 covers 15 residues. CDR3 region: CASSQGVTTTDTQYF. CDR3 DNA: TGTGCCAGCAGCCAAGGGGTAACTACGACAGATACGCAGTATTTT.

V gene TRBV19 combines with J gene TRBJ2-7; possibly TRBD1 for D (6 bases). CDR1 LNHDA and CDR2 SQIVND come from the germline V gene (reference sequence). The CDR3 loop spans 14 amino acids. V gave up 7 bases and J gave up 4 bases, with 17 bases separating them. The chain's CDR3 is CASTAPGVVYEQYF. In nucleotides, the CDR3 is TGTGCCAGTACTGCGCCAGGGGTTGTGTACGAGCAGTACTTC.

V and J are TRBV29-1 and TRBJ1-5; D is uncertain. Trimming left V 2 bases short and J 1 base short, with 6 bases between. The CDR3 totals 13 residues. CDR1 is SQVTM, CDR2 ANQGSEA, per germline. CDR3: CSVEIQSNQPQHF. The CDR3 DNA is TGCAGCGTTGAAATACAGAGCAATCAGCCCCAGCATTTT.

This clone was seen a handful of times. The V gene is TRBV9, the J gene TRBJ2-2; 7 nucleotides match TRBD1. This CDR3 comprises 15 residues. Germline loops: CDR1 SGDLS, CDR2 YYNGEE. Trimming took 2 bases from V and 1 from J; bases not matched to a gene: 2. CDR3 sequence: CASSVTGQNTGELFF. In DNA, the CDR3 is TGTGCCAGCAGCGTGACAGGGCAGAACACCGGGGAGCTGTTTTTT.

This rearrangement joins TRBV5-8 to TRBJ2-7; the D gene is possibly TRBD2 (5 bases). The CDR3 extends over 12 amino acids. V gave up 4 bases and J gave up 3 bases, with 8 bases separating them. The germline gives CDR1 SGHTS, CDR2 YDEGEE. The CDR3 sequence: CASSLTSYEQYF. The CDR3, as DNA: TGTGCCAGCAGCCTAACTAGCTACGAGCAGTACTTC.

This chain connects TRBV4-2 to TRBJ1-6; D call uncertain. This CDR3 spans 15 amino acids. The germline gives CDR1 LGHNA, CDR2 YNFKEQ. V was trimmed by 4 bases and J by 7 bases, leaving 14 bases between them. The CDR3 DNA follows: TGTGCCAGCAGCCCTCCGAGGGCCTTAAATTCACCCCTCCACTTT. Its protein product is CASSPPRALNSPLHF.

This clone has just a few counts. This chain joins TRBV30 and TRBJ1-6, with 7 bases that match TRBD1. In germline, CDR1 is GTSNPN, CDR2 SVGIG (reference sequence). J was trimmed by 4 bases and V by 3 bases; bases with no gene match: 3. The CDR3 is made up of 14 amino acids. For the CDR3, the DNA is TGTGCCTGGAGCCTGGGACAGTATAATTCACCCCTCCACTTT. Protein: CAWSLGQYNSPLHF.

This chain connects TRBV4-2 to TRBJ2-7, with 7 bases matching TRBD2. Losses at the gene ends were 4 bases for V and 5 bases for J; bases not matched to a gene: 8. Germline V lookup: CDR1 LGHNA, CDR2 YNFKEQ. The CDR3 loop spans 14 amino acids. The CDR3 reads CASSRGGSSDEQYF. The CDR3 coding sequence is TGTGCCAGCAGCCGGGGCGGGAGTTCCGACGAGCAGTACTTC.

This rearrangement joins TRBV4-1 to TRBJ1-2, with a possible D match to TRBD1 (5 bases). CDR1 is MGHRA, CDR2 YSYEKL, per germline. The V end was cut by 4 bases, the J end by 5 bases, with 17 bases between. This CDR3 region has 15 residues. CDR3 region: CASSLGATGRYGYTF. In DNA, the CDR3 is TGCGCCAGCAGCCTTGGGGCCACAGGACGGTATGGCTACACCTTC.

This chain uses TRBV5-1 with TRBJ2-3; D might be TRBD2 (5 bases). Germline V gene lookup returns CDR1 SGHRS and CDR2 YFSETQ. The CDR3 spans 13 residues. Trimming cost V 4 bases and J 6 bases, with 12 bases left between them. CDR3 sequence reads: CASSAQPGDTQYF. In nucleotides, the CDR3 is TGCGCCAGCAGCGCCCAGCCGGGGGATACGCAGTATTTT.

This clone was counted between two and nine times. The chain has TRBV4-2 and TRBJ1-2, with 7 bases aligning to TRBD1. CDR3 length: 18 amino acids. V dropped 1 base and J dropped 5; count of bases not matched to a gene: 16. Germline V gene data show CDR1 as LGHNA and CDR2 as YNFKEQ. The CDR3 protein is CASSQVSDPGQLGYGYTF. CDR3 in DNA: TGTGCCAGCAGCCAAGTGTCGGACCCGGGACAGTTAGGGTATGGCTACACCTTC.

V and J are TRBV7-9 and TRBJ2-5; D may correspond to TRBD1 or TRBD2 (5 bases each). This CDR3 region has 16 residues. Germline CDR1 and CDR2: SEHNR and FQNEAQ (reference sequence). V lost 5 bases, J lost 1 base, and 17 bases lay in between. Here the CDR3 DNA reads TGTGCCAGCAGCACCCTGTGGGGGTCGACCCAAGAGACCCAGTACTTC. It codes for CASSTLWGSTQETQYF.

This clone was detected only a few times. The J gene is TRBJ2-3, the V gene TRBV5-1; D may be TRBD2 (6 bases). With 0 bases removed from V and 5 bases from J, the gap between germline ends came to 13 bases. The CDR3 totals 15 residues. The germline V gene has CDR1 SGHRS and CDR2 YFSETQ. The DNA for the CDR3 is TGCGCCAGCAGCTTGGGGAGACTAGTCGGAGATACGCAGTATTTT. This sequence encodes CASSLGRLVGDTQYF.